Listed below are T cell receptor beta chains from one sample, sequenced in a study of metastatic and nonmetastatic thyroid tumors. With MiXCR, TCRdb reprocessed the PCR reads. The table includes under 20,000 clones, 16% detected once. The sequencing input was blood. All receptors come from a male donor with papillary thyroid cancer or a benign thyroid nodule (not recorded which). Some clones in this sample may be carry-over from other donors' samples. CDR3s include the opening cysteine and the closing phenylalanine or tryptophan. The order of the fields is V gene, clone size, J gene, D gene, CDR3 protein, CDR3 DNA. A D gene is named only where the DNA matches it firmly. Rows give clone size only sometimes, using once, few, many, or a class for an expanded clone.

TRBV4-3	medium-sized	TRBJ1-2	-	CASSQEGNNYGYTF	TGCGCCAGCAGCCAAGAAGGGAATAACTATGGCTACACCTTC
TRBV2	many	TRBJ1-1	-	CATKWGGEAFF	TGTGCCACCAAGTGGGGGGGGGAAGCTTTCTTT
TRBV20-1	-	TRBJ2-7	-	CSARHHQETYEQYF	TGCAGTGCTAGACATCACCAGGAAACCTACGAGCAGTACTTC
TRBV28	many	TRBJ2-7	TRBD2	CASSPGLVYYEQYF	TGTGCCAGCAGCCCGGGACTAGTGTATTACGAGCAGTACTTC
TRBV7-2	many	TRBJ2-2	-	CASSLRGARRELFF	TGTGCCAGCAGCTTACGCGGGGCGCGCCGGGAGCTGTTTTTT
TRBV11-3	many	TRBJ2-1	TRBD2	CASSLGPGLAGGPGYEQFF	TGTGCCAGCAGCTTAGGCCCTGGACTAGCGGGAGGGCCAGGATATGAGCAGTTCTTC
TRBV12-3/TRBV12-4	medium-sized	TRBJ1-5	-	CASSFGEGGQPQHF	TGTGCCAGCAGTTTTGGGGAAGGTGGGCAGCCCCAGCATTTT
TRBV7-3	many	TRBJ2-3	-	CASTPGGLSTDTQYF	TGTGCCAGCACCCCAGGCGGACTTAGCACAGATACGCAGTATTTT
TRBV27	many	TRBJ2-1	-	CASSFPGSLNEQFF	TGTGCCAGCAGTTTCCCCGGGAGCCTCAATGAGCAGTTCTTC
TRBV6-2/TRBV6-3	few	TRBJ2-3	TRBD2	CASSVAGVSDTQYF	TGTGCCAGCAGTGTGGCGGGAGTGTCAGATACGCAGTATTTT
TRBV10-2	many	TRBJ2-7	-	CASSEFREIGYEQYF	TGCGCCAGCAGCGAGTTCAGGGAAATCGGCTACGAGCAGTACTTC
TRBV3-1	many	TRBJ2-3	-	CASSQDEGLGTDTQYF	TGTGCCAGCAGCCAAGATGAGGGATTGGGCACAGATACGCAGTATTTT
TRBV2	-	TRBJ2-7	-	CASSAVGLASYEQYF	TGTGCCAGCAGTGCCGTGGGGCTAGCGTCCTACGAGCAGTACTTC
TRBV6-1	many	TRBJ1-3	-	CASSPAGGGNTIYF	TGTGCCAGCTCCCCCGCAGGAGGCGGCAACACCATATATTTT
TRBV29-1	many	TRBJ2-7	TRBD1	CSVEVGQGGYEQYF	TGCAGCGTTGAAGTTGGACAGGGGGGTTACGAGCAGTACTTC
TRBV6-2/TRBV6-3	few	TRBJ2-7	TRBD2	CASRTSANYEQHF	TGTGCCAGCAGGACTAGCGCTAATTACGAGCAGCACTTC
TRBV9	-	TRBJ1-6	-	CASSAGYSNSPLHF	TGTGCCAGCAGCGCGGGATACAGCAATTCACCCCTCCACTTT
TRBV29-1	many	TRBJ1-2	-	CSVNQGDYGYTF	TGCAGCGTCAACCAGGGTGACTATGGCTACACCTTC
TRBV7-8	-	TRBJ1-3	-	CASSLAGRDSGNTIYF	TGTGCCAGCAGCTTAGCGGGACGTGACTCTGGAAACACCATATATTTT
TRBV6-2/TRBV6-3	many	TRBJ2-7	-	CASSYSRGRPSDEQYF	TGTGCCAGCAGTTACTCGAGAGGTCGGCCGTCGGACGAGCAGTACTTC
TRBV2	many	TRBJ2-1	TRBD2	CASSELAVYNEQFF	TGTGCCAGCAGTGAGCTAGCGGTCTACAATGAGCAGTTCTTC
TRBV30	-	TRBJ1-2	TRBD1	CAWSVGTVYGYTF	TGTGCCTGGAGCGTCGGGACAGTGTATGGCTACACCTTC
TRBV12-3/TRBV12-4	medium-sized	TRBJ2-5	-	CASRQGRETQYF	TGTGCCAGCAGGCAGGGGCGAGAGACCCAGTACTTC
TRBV19	-	TRBJ2-3	TRBD1	CASIGGQGAIIPYF	TGTGCCAGTATAGGTGGACAGGGGGCTATCATTCCGTATTTT
TRBV3-1	many	TRBJ2-7	-	CASSQDLYEQYF	TGTGCCAGCAGCCAAGATCTTTACGAGCAGTACTTC
TRBV4-1	many	TRBJ2-7	TRBD2	CASSQRTSGRWEQYF	TGCGCCAGCAGCCAAAGGACTAGCGGGAGGTGGGAGCAGTACTTC
TRBV27	few	TRBJ2-3	-	CASSLGAPMAYTQYF	TGTGCCAGCAGTTTGGGGGCCCCCATGGCGTATACGCAGTATTTT
TRBV30	many	TRBJ2-1	TRBD1	CAWSPGTGEIGNEQFF	TGTGCCTGGAGTCCCGGGACAGGGGAGATAGGAAATGAGCAGTTCTTC
TRBV11-2	many	TRBJ2-7	TRBD2	CASTPSLWEGRDGEQYF	TGTGCCAGCACCCCCTCCTTGTGGGAGGGCCGTGATGGCGAGCAGTACTTC
TRBV20-1	many	TRBJ1-4	-	CSGGTTNEKLFF	TGCAGCGGCGGGACAACTAATGAAAAACTGTTTTTT
TRBV28	many	TRBJ1-6	-	CASSRGISSYNSPLHF	TGTGCCAGCAGTAGGGGGATAAGCTCCTATAATTCACCCCTCCACTTT
TRBV20-1	-	TRBJ2-7	TRBD1	CSATTPKGANTYEQYF	TGCAGTGCTACGACCCCCAAGGGGGCGAATACCTACGAGCAGTACTTC
TRBV30	-	TRBJ1-2	-	CAWTNFYGYTF	TGTGCCTGGACCAATTTCTATGGCTACACCTTC
TRBV4-2	many	TRBJ2-3	TRBD2	CASSQTWGGASGKSDTQYF	TGTGCCAGCAGCCAAACCTGGGGGGGGGCTAGCGGGAAGTCAGATACGCAGTATTTT
TRBV11-3	medium-sized	TRBJ2-7	-	CASSRQHRSAYEQYF	TGTGCCAGCAGCCGACAGCACCGGAGCGCCTACGAGCAGTACTTC
TRBV2	many	TRBJ2-1	-	CASTAPLGSVEQFF	TGTGCCAGCACCGCCCCTCTTGGGAGCGTGGAGCAGTTCTTC
TRBV28	many	TRBJ2-7	-	CASSLSPNSGSSYEQYF	TGTGCCAGCAGTTTATCCCCGAATAGCGGTAGCTCCTACGAGCAGTACTTC
TRBV7-9	many	TRBJ1-2	-	CASSLPSLGYTF	TGTGCCAGCAGCTTACCCAGTCTGGGCTACACCTTC
TRBV12-3/TRBV12-4	many	TRBJ2-3	-	CASRRGDTQYF	TGTGCCAGCAGGAGGGGGGATACGCAGTATTTT
TRBV4-3	medium-sized	TRBJ2-7	-	CASSQDGESNEQYF	TGCGCCAGCAGCCAAGATGGGGAATCAAACGAGCAGTACTTC
TRBV4-1	medium-sized	TRBJ2-7	-	CASSQDGGAYEQYF	TGCGCCAGCAGCCAAGACGGCGGAGCCTACGAGCAGTACTTC
TRBV4-2	many	TRBJ2-2	-	CASSQEGLLKGSGELFF	TGTGCCAGCAGCCAAGAAGGGCTGTTGAAGGGGTCCGGGGAGCTGTTTTTT
TRBV9	many	TRBJ2-7	TRBD1	CASSVDSGGAYEQYF	TGTGCCAGCAGCGTAGACTCAGGGGGCGCGTACGAGCAGTACTTC
TRBV2	many	TRBJ1-5	-	CASRRRFGTSNQPQHF	TGTGCCAGCAGGAGGCGGTTCGGGACATCTAATCAGCCCCAGCATTTT
TRBV10-3	many	TRBJ2-3	-	CAISLSKGEDTQYF	TGTGCCATCAGTCTATCCAAAGGGGAAGATACGCAGTATTTT
TRBV28	-	TRBJ1-6	-	CASSLFGGPYNSPLHF	TGTGCCAGCAGTTTATTCGGGGGACCCTATAATTCACCCCTCCACTTT
TRBV3-1	many	TRBJ1-2	TRBD1	CASSQQGAGYGYTF	TGTGCCAGCAGCCAACAGGGGGCGGGGTATGGCTACACCTTC
TRBV28	many	TRBJ2-5	-	CASSLVVGVVETQYF	TGTGCCAGCAGTTTAGTAGTTGGCGTTGTGGAGACCCAGTACTTC
TRBV6-1	-	TRBJ1-1	-	CASSSVVNTEDLF	TGTGCCAGCAGCAGTGTCGTGAACACTGAAGATCTCTTT
TRBV2	many	TRBJ1-2	-	CASSEGGLPGYTF	TGTGCCAGCAGTGAGGGGGGCCTACCTGGCTACACCTTC
TRBV19	many	TRBJ2-3	-	CASSIGGAPDTQYF	TGTGCCAGTAGTATAGGAGGGGCCCCAGATACGCAGTATTTT
TRBV6-1	many	TRBJ1-6	-	CASSHNKREGLPLHF	TGTGCCAGCAGTCATAACAAGAGGGAGGGTTTGCCCCTCCACTTT
TRBV6-6	-	TRBJ1-1	-	CASSYLGGLRYSEAFF	TGTGCCAGCAGTTACTTGGGGGGACTAAGGTATTCTGAAGCTTTCTTT
TRBV27	many	TRBJ1-1	-	CASRGYGNTEAFF	TGTGCCAGCCGCGGGTATGGGAACACTGAAGCTTTCTTT
TRBV24-1	many	TRBJ2-1	TRBD1	CATSDFGQGPGYNEQFF	TGTGCCACCAGTGATTTTGGACAGGGGCCGGGCTACAATGAGCAGTTCTTC
TRBV14	many	TRBJ2-1	TRBD2	CASSPSASAGGYNEQFF	TGTGCCAGCAGCCCCTCAGCCTCAGCGGGAGGATACAATGAGCAGTTCTTC
TRBV7-2	many	TRBJ2-1	-	CASSLRGLLGEQFF	TGTGCCAGCAGCTTACGGGGGCTCTTGGGTGAGCAGTTCTTC